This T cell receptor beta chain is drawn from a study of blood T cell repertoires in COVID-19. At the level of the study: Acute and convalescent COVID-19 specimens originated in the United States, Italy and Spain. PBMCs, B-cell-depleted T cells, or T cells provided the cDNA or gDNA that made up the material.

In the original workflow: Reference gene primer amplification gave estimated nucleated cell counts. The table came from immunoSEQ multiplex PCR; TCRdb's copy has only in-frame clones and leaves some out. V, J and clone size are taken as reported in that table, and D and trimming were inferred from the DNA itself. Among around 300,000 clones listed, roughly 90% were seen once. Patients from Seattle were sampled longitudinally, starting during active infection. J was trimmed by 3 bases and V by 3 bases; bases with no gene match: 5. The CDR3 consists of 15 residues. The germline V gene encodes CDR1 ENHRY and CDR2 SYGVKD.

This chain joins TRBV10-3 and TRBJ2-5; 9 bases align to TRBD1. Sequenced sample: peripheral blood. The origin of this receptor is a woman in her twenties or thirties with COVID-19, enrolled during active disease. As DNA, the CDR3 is TGTGCCATCAGTGACACCGGGACAGGGAAAGAGACCCAGTACTTC. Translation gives CAISDTGTGKETQYF.